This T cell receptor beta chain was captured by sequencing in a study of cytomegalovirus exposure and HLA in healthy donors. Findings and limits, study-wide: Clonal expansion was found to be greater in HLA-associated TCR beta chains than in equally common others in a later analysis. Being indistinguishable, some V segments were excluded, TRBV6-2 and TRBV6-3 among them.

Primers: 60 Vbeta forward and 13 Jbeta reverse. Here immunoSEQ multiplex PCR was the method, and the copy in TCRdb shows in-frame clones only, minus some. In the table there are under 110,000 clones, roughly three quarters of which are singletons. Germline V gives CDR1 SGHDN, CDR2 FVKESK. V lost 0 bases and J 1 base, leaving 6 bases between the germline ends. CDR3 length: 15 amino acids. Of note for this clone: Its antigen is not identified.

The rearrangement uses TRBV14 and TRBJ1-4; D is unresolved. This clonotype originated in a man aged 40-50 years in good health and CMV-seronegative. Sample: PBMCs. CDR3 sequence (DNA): TGTGCCAGCAGCCAAGATGGGAGAACTAATGAAAAACTGTTTTTT. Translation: CASSQDGRTNEKLFF.